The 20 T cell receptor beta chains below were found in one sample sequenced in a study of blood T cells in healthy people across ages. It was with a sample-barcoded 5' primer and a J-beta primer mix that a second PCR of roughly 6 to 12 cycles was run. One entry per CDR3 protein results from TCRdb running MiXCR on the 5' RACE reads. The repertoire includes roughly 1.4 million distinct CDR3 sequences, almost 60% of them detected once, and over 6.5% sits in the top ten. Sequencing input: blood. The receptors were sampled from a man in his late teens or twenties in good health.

Here the CDR3 DNA reads TGTGCCAGCATGGGGGGGCTTTGGGCAGATACGCAGTATTTT. Translating gives CASMGGLWADTQYF. V and J are TRBV2 and TRBJ2-3, with D possibly being TRBD2 (7 bases). Trimming took 7 bases from V and 4 from J, leaving 15 bases between them. The CDR3 is made up of 14 amino acids. Germline V gives CDR1 SNHLY, CDR2 FYNNEI.

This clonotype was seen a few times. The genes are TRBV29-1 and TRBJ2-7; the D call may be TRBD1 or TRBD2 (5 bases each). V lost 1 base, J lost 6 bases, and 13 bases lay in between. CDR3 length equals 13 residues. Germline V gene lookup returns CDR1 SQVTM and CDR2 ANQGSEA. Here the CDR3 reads CSVEVRGFGEQYF. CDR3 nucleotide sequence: TGCAGCGTTGAAGTGAGGGGATTTGGCGAGCAGTACTTC.

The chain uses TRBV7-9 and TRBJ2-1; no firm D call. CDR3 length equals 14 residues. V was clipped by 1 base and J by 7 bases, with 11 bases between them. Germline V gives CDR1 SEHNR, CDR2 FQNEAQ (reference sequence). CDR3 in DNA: TGTGCCAGCAGCTTAGTCGGCCAGACAAATGAGCAGTTCTTC. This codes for CASSLVGQTNEQFF.

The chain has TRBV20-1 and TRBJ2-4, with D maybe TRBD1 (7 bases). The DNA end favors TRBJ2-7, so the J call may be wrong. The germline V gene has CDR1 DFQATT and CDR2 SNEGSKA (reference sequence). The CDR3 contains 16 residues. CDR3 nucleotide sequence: TGCAGTGCTAGAGCCCCCTTTCTCCAGGGGGGCTACGAGCAGTACTTC. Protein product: CSARAPFLQGGYEQYF.

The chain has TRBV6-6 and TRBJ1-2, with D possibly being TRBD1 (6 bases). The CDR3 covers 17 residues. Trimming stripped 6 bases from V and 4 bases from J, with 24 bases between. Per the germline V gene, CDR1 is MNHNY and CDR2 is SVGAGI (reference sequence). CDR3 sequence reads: CASRTIDRRNPFYGYTF. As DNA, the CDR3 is TGTGCCAGCAGGACCATAGACAGGAGGAACCCCTTCTATGGCTACACCTTC.

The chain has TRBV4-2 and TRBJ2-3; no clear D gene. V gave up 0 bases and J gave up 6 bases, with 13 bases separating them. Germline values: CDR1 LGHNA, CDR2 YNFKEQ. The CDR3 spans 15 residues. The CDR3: CASSQDRFDTDTQYF. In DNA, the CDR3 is TGTGCCAGCAGCCAAGATCGATTCGACACGGATACGCAGTATTTT.

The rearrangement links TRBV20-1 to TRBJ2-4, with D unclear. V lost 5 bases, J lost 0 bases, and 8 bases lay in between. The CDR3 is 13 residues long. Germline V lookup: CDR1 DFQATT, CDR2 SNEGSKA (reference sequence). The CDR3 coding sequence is TGCAGTGCTTCGATACTAGCCAAAAACATTCAGTACTTC. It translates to CSASILAKNIQYF.

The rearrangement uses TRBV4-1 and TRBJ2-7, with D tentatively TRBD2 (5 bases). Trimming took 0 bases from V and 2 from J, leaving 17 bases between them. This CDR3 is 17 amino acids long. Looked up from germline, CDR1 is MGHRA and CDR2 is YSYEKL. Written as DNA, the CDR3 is TGCGCCAGCAGCCAAGACTCCCGTGGGCGGGTAGCCTACGAGCAGTACTTC. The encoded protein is CASSQDSRGRVAYEQYF.

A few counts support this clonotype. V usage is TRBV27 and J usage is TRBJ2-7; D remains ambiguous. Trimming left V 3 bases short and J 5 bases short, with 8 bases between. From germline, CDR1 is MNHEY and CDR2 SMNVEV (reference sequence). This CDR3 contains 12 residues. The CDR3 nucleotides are TGTGCCAGCAGTTTCGCAGTGAACGAGCAGTACTTC. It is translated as CASSFAVNEQYF.

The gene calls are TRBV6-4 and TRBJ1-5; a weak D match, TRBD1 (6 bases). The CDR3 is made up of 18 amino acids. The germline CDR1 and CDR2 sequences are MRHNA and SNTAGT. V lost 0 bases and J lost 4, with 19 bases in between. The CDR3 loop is CASSDSNRALDPNQPQHF. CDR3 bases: TGTGCCAGCAGTGACTCGAACAGGGCCTTAGACCCGAATCAGCCCCAGCATTTT.

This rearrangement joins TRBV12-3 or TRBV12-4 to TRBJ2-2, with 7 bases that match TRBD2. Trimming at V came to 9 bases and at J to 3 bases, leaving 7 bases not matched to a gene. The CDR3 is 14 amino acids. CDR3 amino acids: CASRRLADTGELFF. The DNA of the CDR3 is TGTGCCAGTCGTCGGCTAGCGGACACCGGGGAGCTGTTTTTT.

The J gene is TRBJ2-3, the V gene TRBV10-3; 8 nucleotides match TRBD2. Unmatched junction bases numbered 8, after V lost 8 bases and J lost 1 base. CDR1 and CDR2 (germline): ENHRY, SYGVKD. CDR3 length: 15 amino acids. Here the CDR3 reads CAIAPGGEGTDTQYF. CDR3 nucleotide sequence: TGTGCCATCGCCCCGGGGGGGGAGGGCACAGATACGCAGTATTTT.

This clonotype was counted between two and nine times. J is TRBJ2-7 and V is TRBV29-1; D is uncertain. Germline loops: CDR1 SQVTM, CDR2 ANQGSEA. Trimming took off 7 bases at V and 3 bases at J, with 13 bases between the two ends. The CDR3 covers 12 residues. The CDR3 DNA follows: TGCAGCGCCCAAGACTGGGACTACGAGCAGTACTTC. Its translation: CSAQDWDYEQYF.

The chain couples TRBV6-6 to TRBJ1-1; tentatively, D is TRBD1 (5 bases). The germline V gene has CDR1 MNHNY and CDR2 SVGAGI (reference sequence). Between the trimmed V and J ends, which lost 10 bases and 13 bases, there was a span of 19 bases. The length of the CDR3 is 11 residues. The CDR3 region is CATSEGREGFF. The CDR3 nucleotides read TGTGCCACCTCGGAGGGACGGGAGGGTTTCTTT.

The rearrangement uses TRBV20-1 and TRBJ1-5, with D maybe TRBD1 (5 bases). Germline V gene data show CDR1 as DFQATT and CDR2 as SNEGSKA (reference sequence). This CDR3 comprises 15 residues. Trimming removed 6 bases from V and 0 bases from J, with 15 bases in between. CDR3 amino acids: CSAPSPTGSNQPQHF. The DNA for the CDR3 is TGCAGTGCCCCCTCCCCCACAGGTAGCAATCAGCCCCAGCATTTT.

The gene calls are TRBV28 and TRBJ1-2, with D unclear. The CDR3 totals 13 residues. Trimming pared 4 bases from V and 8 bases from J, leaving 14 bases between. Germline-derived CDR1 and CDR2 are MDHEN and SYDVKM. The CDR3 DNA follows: TGTGCCAGCAGTTATCCTAGACCTGGGGGCTACACCTTC. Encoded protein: CASSYPRPGGYTF.

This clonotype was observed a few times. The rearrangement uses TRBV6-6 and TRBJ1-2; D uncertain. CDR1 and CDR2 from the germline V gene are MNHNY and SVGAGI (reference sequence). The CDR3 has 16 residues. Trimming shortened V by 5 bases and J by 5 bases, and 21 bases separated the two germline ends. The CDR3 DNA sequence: TGTGCCAGCAGTCCCGGGGTCGAGGGCGGGATGTATGGCTACACCTTC. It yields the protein CASSPGVEGGMYGYTF.

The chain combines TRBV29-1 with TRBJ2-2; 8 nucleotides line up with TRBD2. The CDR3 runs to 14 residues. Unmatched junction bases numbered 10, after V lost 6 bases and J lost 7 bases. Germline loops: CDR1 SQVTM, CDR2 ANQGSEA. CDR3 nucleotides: TGCAGCGTACGCCGCAGCGGGAGTGGCGGGGAGCTGTTTTTT. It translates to CSVRRSGSGGELFF.

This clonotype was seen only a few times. This chain's CDR3 is CSVDQGDYGYTF. CDR3 nucleotide sequence: TGCAGCGTTGATCAGGGAGACTATGGCTACACCTTC. This chain uses TRBV29-1 with TRBJ1-2; a possible D gene is TRBD1 (5 bases). Trimming stripped 3 bases from V and 3 bases from J, with 8 bases between. The germline V gene encodes CDR1 SQVTM and CDR2 ANQGSEA. This CDR3 contains 12 residues.

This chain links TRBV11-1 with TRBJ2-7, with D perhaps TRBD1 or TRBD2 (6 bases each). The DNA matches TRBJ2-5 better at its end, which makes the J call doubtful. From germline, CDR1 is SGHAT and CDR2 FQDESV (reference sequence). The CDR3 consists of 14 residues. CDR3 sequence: CASSPGAKQETQYF. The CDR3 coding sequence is TGTGCCAGCTCCCCGGGGGCCAAACAAGAGACCCAGTACTTC.